This is a list of T cell receptor beta chains from one sample in a study of blood T cell repertoires in COVID-19. Method: immunoSEQ multiplex PCR; TCRdb's copy keeps in-frame clones and lacks some. The sample carries roughly 120,000 clones, around 77% recorded once. Sequencing input: peripheral blood. Receptor source: a human donor in a cohort sampled during active COVID-19. Each CDR3 is given with its conserved first and last residue. A D gene is named only where the DNA matches it firmly. Size tells how often a clone was seen (once, few, many) or the class of an expanded clone, and some rows leave it out.

V	size	J	D	CDR3	DNA
TRBV18	-	TRBJ2-7	-	CASSPPTSFQGSSYEQYF	TGTGCCAGCTCACCACCGACCAGTTTTCAGGGAAGCTCCTACGAGCAGTACTTC
TRBV7-6	-	TRBJ2-7	-	CASSPGTRSYEQYF	TGTGCCAGCAGCCCGGGAACACGGTCCTACGAGCAGTACTTC
TRBV30	-	TRBJ1-3	-	CAWSVEIKTIYF	TGTGCCTGGAGCGTAGAGATTAAGACCATATATTTT
TRBV19	-	TRBJ2-1	-	CASSTTTLDLYYNEQFF	TGTGCCAGTAGCACAACTACTCTGGACTTATACTACAATGAGCAGTTCTTC
TRBV25-1	-	TRBJ1-2	-	CASSTGSSGYTF	TGTGCCAGCTCCACAGGGTCGAGTGGCTACACCTTC
TRBV4-1	-	TRBJ1-2	TRBD1	CASSQVGDRGSYTF	TGCGCCAGCAGCCAAGTCGGGGACAGGGGCAGCTACACCTTC
TRBV2	-	TRBJ1-2	-	CASSGGLDYGYTF	TGTGCCAGCAGCGGAGGGCTGGATTATGGCTACACCTTC
TRBV5-1	-	TRBJ2-7	-	CASSLARDYEQYF	TGCGCCAGCAGCTTGGCCCGGGACTACGAGCAGTACTTC
TRBV29-1	once	TRBJ1-2	-	CSVEHVRGTWGYTF	TGCAGCGTTGAACACGTTCGGGGAACATGGGGCTACACCTTC
TRBV5-4	once	TRBJ2-7	TRBD1	CASSPSTGGLAVGRQYF	TGTGCCAGCAGCCCATCGACAGGGGGCCTTGCCGTAGGGAGGCAGTACTTC
TRBV30	-	TRBJ1-1	-	CAWRVGANTEAFF	TGTGCCTGGAGGGTGGGGGCGAACACTGAAGCTTTCTTT
TRBV6-5	once	TRBJ1-1	-	CASSRGTRNTEAFF	TGTGCCAGCTCCCGAGGGACTCGGAACACTGAAGCTTTCTTT
TRBV5-8	-	TRBJ1-2	-	CASSPSSVENYGYTF	TGTGCCAGCAGCCCTAGTTCTGTCGAGAACTATGGCTACACCTTC
TRBV10-3	-	TRBJ2-7	TRBD2	CAIGRASGTHEQYF	TGTGCCATCGGTAGGGCTAGCGGGACCCACGAGCAGTACTTC
TRBV29-1	-	TRBJ2-7	-	CSVGASVWEQYF	TGCAGCGTCGGGGCTAGCGTGTGGGAGCAGTACTTC
TRBV6-4	few	TRBJ1-1	-	CASRGHMNTEAFF	TGTGCCAGCAGGGGCCACATGAACACTGAAGCTTTCTTT
TRBV6-5	-	TRBJ1-5	-	CASSYQRDQPQHF	TGTGCCAGCAGTTACCAGAGGGATCAGCCCCAGCATTTT
TRBV7-5	-	TRBJ1-1	-	CVTRTGGTEAFF	TGTGTCACCAGAACAGGGGGCACTGAAGCTTTCTTT
TRBV19	-	TRBJ2-2	-	CASIALGELFF	TGTGCCAGTATCGCTCTAGGGGAGCTGTTTTTT
TRBV7-3	-	TRBJ2-2	TRBD2	CASSLLAGRNTGELFF	TGTGCCAGCAGCTTACTAGCGGGGAGGAACACCGGGGAGCTGTTTTTT
TRBV6-5	-	TRBJ2-7	TRBD2	CASRAPGLESNF	TGTGCCAGCAGGGCCCCGGGACTAGAAAGTAACTTC
TRBV4-1	-	TRBJ2-7	TRBD1	CASSQDGEQGAGNEQYF	TGCGCCAGCAGCCAAGACGGTGAACAGGGGGCTGGTAACGAGCAGTACTTC
TRBV11-3	-	TRBJ2-7	TRBD2	CASSLAWTSGTYEQYF	TGTGCCAGCAGCTTAGCTTGGACTAGCGGGACCTACGAGCAGTACTTC
TRBV9	-	TRBJ2-7	-	CASSVGQTYEQYF	TGTGCCAGCAGCGTAGGACAGACCTACGAGCAGTACTTC
TRBV6-2/TRBV6-3	-	TRBJ2-7	-	CASSYLFPYEQYF	TGTGCCAGCAGTTACCTTTTCCCTTACGAGCAGTACTTC
TRBV24-1	-	TRBJ1-2	-	CATSDSAGGGYTF	TGTGCCACCAGTGATTCTGCGGGGGGCGGCTACACCTTC
TRBV4-1	-	TRBJ1-2	TRBD1	CASSQGGEAGGYYGYTF	TGCGCCAGCAGCCAAGGCGGTGAGGCAGGGGGGTACTATGGCTACACCTTC
TRBV3-1/TRBV3-2	-	TRBJ2-7	TRBD1	CASSPWTGDYEQYF	TGTGCCAGCAGCCCTTGGACAGGGGACTACGAGCAGTACTTC
TRBV6-1	-	TRBJ2-2	TRBD1	CASSDPDRITTGELFF	TGTGCCAGCAGTGACCCGGACAGGATCACAACCGGGGAGCTGTTTTTT
TRBV27	-	TRBJ1-5	-	CASSLGGYQPQHF	TGTGCCAGCAGTTTAGGGGGCTATCAGCCCCAGCATTTT
TRBV11-3	-	TRBJ2-2	TRBD2	CASSLGGRGSGELFF	TGTGCCAGCAGCTTAGGAGGGCGCGGGAGTGGGGAGCTGTTTTTT
TRBV5-1	-	TRBJ1-4	-	CASSLASSNEKLFF	TGCGCCAGCAGCTTGGCGTCCAGTAATGAAAAACTGTTTTTT
TRBV4-1	-	TRBJ2-7	TRBD1	CASSHRMGQDLYEQYF	TGCGCCAGCAGCCATCGGATGGGACAGGACCTCTACGAGCAGTACTTC
TRBV7-9	-	TRBJ2-7	TRBD2	CASSLIGSGRDEQYF	TGTGCCAGCAGCTTGATTGGTAGCGGGAGGGACGAGCAGTACTTC
TRBV11-2	few	TRBJ2-7	-	CASSLDQVTYEQYF	TGTGCCAGCAGCTTAGATCAGGTCACCTACGAGCAGTACTTC
TRBV7-2	-	TRBJ2-7	TRBD2	CASSLESGRGNEQYF	TGTGCCAGCAGCTTAGAAAGCGGGAGGGGCAACGAGCAGTACTTC
TRBV28	-	TRBJ1-3	TRBD1	CASSRTGSRTGNTIYF	TGTGCCAGCAGTCGGACAGGGAGTAGGACTGGAAACACCATATATTTT
TRBV7-6	-	TRBJ2-1	TRBD2	CASSLELADYNEQFF	TGTGCCAGCAGCTTAGAACTAGCGGATTACAATGAGCAGTTCTTC
TRBV2	-	TRBJ1-5	TRBD1	CASRVDRAPQPQHF	TGTGCCAGCAGGGTGGACAGGGCTCCTCAGCCCCAGCATTTT
TRBV7-8	once	TRBJ2-7	-	CASSFGQNILSYEQYF	TGTGCCAGCAGTTTCGGACAGAACATCCTCTCCTACGAGCAGTACTTC
TRBV21-1	-	TRBJ1-5	-	CAIQGYSNQPQHF	TGTGCCATTCAGGGGTATAGCAATCAGCCCCAGCATTTT
TRBV2	-	TRBJ2-1	-	CASSLSTLNEQFF	TGTGCCAGCAGCCTGAGCACCTTAAATGAGCAGTTCTTC
TRBV5-1	-	TRBJ2-1	TRBD2	CASSSRVAGVDEQFF	TGCGCCAGCAGCTCCCGGGTAGCGGGAGTAGATGAGCAGTTCTTC
TRBV29-1	few	TRBJ2-7	-	CSARDTSYEQYF	TGCAGCGCCCGGGACACGAGCTACGAGCAGTACTTC
TRBV27	-	TRBJ2-3	-	CASSLSTVTGHPTFADTQYF	TGTGCCAGCAGTTTATCCACTGTGACAGGACACCCGACTTTCGCAGATACGCAGTATTTT
TRBV4-1	few	TRBJ2-7	TRBD1	CASSAGQANYEQYF	TGCGCCAGCAGCGCCGGACAGGCAAACTACGAGCAGTACTTC